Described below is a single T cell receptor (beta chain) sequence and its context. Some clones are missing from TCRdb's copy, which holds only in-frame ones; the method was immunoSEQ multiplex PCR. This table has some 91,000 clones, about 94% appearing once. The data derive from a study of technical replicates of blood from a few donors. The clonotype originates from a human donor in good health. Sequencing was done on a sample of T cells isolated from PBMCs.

CDR3: CASSFFGGRYTDTQYF. The CDR3 nucleotides read TGTGCCAGCAGCTTCTTCGGCGGAAGATACACAGATACGCAGTATTTT. This sequence joins TRBV13 and TRBJ2-3; D remains ambiguous. The CDR3 runs to 16 residues. CDR1 and CDR2 (germline): PRHDT, FYEKMQ (reference sequence). Between the trimmed V and J ends, which lost 3 bases and 2 bases, there was a span of 15 bases.